The text below deals with one TCR beta chain. Its antigen is still unknown. This entry belongs to a study of siplizumab effects on memory and regulatory T cells. General study points: With siplizumab, cumulative frequency of CD4+ memory-derived alloreactive sequences dropped significantly. Naive T cell populations appeared to exhibit greater diversity than memory cells and appeared to be major alloresponse contributors.

The data were produced by immunoSEQ multiplex PCR, yet TCRdb's version contains in-frame clones alone and is incomplete. The table includes 95,000 to 100,000 clones, about nine tenths detected once. The CDR3 is made up of 17 amino acids. CDR1 SGHAT and CDR2 FQDESV come from the germline V gene (reference sequence). J gave up 0 bases and V 1 base, and 4 bases lay outside the gene matches. The clonotype was recovered from a human donor in good health. This rearrangement joins TRBV11-1 to TRBJ2-7, with 12 bases identical to TRBD2. Material: non-Treg CD4+ T cells sorted from blood. The CDR3 coding sequence is TGTGCCAGCAGCTTAGTGGGGACTAGCGGGTTCTCCTACGAGCAGTACTTC. This sequence encodes CASSLVGTSGFSYEQYF.